This TCR beta chain was documented in a study of cytomegalovirus exposure and HLA in healthy donors. The overall study: Earlier, roughly 120 million unique TCR beta sequences were recovered from 200 million or so T cells by an analysis. An early release of data contained about 85 million unique TCRs, which came from HLA-typed donors.

The germline gives CDR1 MDHEN, CDR2 SYDVKM. V dropped 2 bases and J dropped 1 base, with 14 bases sitting between them. CDR3 length equals 17 residues. 13 Jbeta primers and 60 Vbeta primers were used for the PCR. The data were produced by immunoSEQ multiplex PCR, yet TCRdb's version contains in-frame clones alone and is incomplete. This repertoire shows about 160,000 clones, roughly 89% found once; its top ten account for 0.85%. Study-wide findings and caveats: Specificity for CMV antigens was confirmed in vitro for a few of the CMV-associated chains. Associated with HLA alleles at 0.05 false discovery rate in a later analysis were 17,000 or so TCR beta sequences.

Regarding this clone: What it recognizes is unknown.

Material for sequencing was PBMCs. The J gene is TRBJ2-2, the V gene TRBV28, with unresolved D. This clonotype was obtained from a woman aged 25 to 39 in good health and CMV-seronegative. The CDR3 sequence: CASSLPYPTRNTGELFF. As DNA, the CDR3 is TGTGCCAGCAGTTTACCCTATCCGACACGGAACACCGGGGAGCTGTTTTTT.